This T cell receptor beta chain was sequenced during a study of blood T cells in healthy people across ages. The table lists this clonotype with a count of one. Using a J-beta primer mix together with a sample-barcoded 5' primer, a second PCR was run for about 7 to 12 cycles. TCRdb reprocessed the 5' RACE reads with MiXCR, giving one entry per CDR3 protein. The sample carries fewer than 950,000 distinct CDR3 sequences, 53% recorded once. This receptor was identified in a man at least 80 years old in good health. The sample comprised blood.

For the CDR3, the DNA is TGCAGTGCTAGTAGCCAGGGCCCTCCCCCCTACAATGAGCAGTACTTC. It encodes CSASSQGPPPYNEQYF. This sequence joins TRBV20-1 and TRBJ2-7; D is possibly TRBD1 (5 bases). This CDR3 contains 16 residues. With 3 bases removed from V and 7 bases from J, the gap between germline ends came to 25 bases. Germline V gene lookup returns CDR1 DFQATT and CDR2 SNEGSKA (reference sequence).